This T cell receptor beta chain was recovered during a study of resident and recirculating memory T cells in vitiligo. Background on the study: Epidermis came from shave biopsies of lesional and nonlesional sites, plus PBMCs.

Note on this clone: No antigen is known for it.

The protocol was immunoSEQ multiplex PCR, while the TCRdb copy is restricted to in-frame clones and leaves out a portion. The sample contains 35,000 to 45,000 clones, around 90% of which appear only once. The CDR3 has 14 residues. Germline V CDR1 and CDR2: GTSNPN, SVGIG (reference sequence). V lost 4 bases, J lost 0 bases, and 10 bases lay in between. Overall study results and limits: Clonality differed among vitiligo lesions, with no unique dominant clone.

Specimen: blood. This chain joins TRBV30 and TRBJ2-4; D gene ambiguous. The source is a male donor with vitiligo. CDR3: CAWIPPLAKNIQYF. The CDR3 nucleotides are TGTGCCTGGATTCCTCCCCTAGCCAAAAACATTCAGTACTTC.